The rows below give T cell receptor beta chains drawn from one sample of a study of cytomegalovirus exposure and HLA in healthy donors. Repertoires were generated with immunoSEQ multiplex PCR, while TCRdb's copy carries only in-frame clones and drops some. The repertoire has some 93,000 clones, roughly 67% of them found once; the top ten carry roughly 5.5%. The material sequenced was PBMCs. The receptors originated from a boy between 10 and 17 years old in good health and CMV-seropositive. CDR3s include the opening cysteine and the closing phenylalanine or tryptophan. A D gene is named only where the DNA matches it firmly. Size is stated for part of the rows, as once, few or many counts, or as a class when the clone is expanded.

D gene: .
V gene: TRBV4-1
clone size: .
J gene: TRBJ2-7
CDR3 protein: CASSQEAAGVSYEQYF
CDR3 DNA: TGCGCCAGCAGCCAAGAAGCGGCAGGCGTCTCCTACGAGCAGTACTTC

D gene: .
V gene: TRBV30
clone size: once
J gene: TRBJ2-7
CDR3 protein: CAWSVQSEEYF
CDR3 DNA: TGTGCCTGGAGTGTACAGTCGGAGGAGTACTTC

D gene: TRBD2
V gene: TRBV6-5
clone size: .
J gene: TRBJ2-7
CDR3 protein: CASSYGTGGREQYF
CDR3 DNA: TGTGCCAGCAGTTACGGGACGGGAGGACGCGAGCAGTACTTC

D gene: TRBD2
V gene: TRBV9
clone size: .
J gene: TRBJ2-3
CDR3 protein: CASSAWGGITDTQYF
CDR3 DNA: TGTGCCAGCAGCGCTTGGGGGGGAATCACAGATACGCAGTATTTT

D gene: TRBD1
V gene: TRBV28
clone size: .
J gene: TRBJ2-5
CDR3 protein: CASSPDRGSETQYF
CDR3 DNA: TGTGCCAGCAGTCCCGACAGGGGGTCAGAGACCCAGTACTTC

D gene: TRBD1
V gene: TRBV6-5
clone size: .
J gene: TRBJ2-5
CDR3 protein: CASSSPGQGQETQYF
CDR3 DNA: TGTGCCAGCAGTTCCCCGGGACAGGGACAAGAGACCCAGTACTTC

D gene: TRBD1
V gene: TRBV27
clone size: few
J gene: TRBJ2-5
CDR3 protein: CASRTGGRETQYF
CDR3 DNA: TGTGCCAGCAGAACAGGGGGGCGAGAGACCCAGTACTTC

D gene: TRBD2
V gene: TRBV9
clone size: .
J gene: TRBJ2-2
CDR3 protein: CASSYLAGEAGELFF
CDR3 DNA: TGTGCCAGCAGCTATTTAGCGGGAGAGGCCGGGGAGCTGTTTTTT

D gene: .
V gene: TRBV18
clone size: .
J gene: TRBJ2-1
CDR3 protein: CASSPGSYNEQFF
CDR3 DNA: TGTGCCAGCTCACCGGGGAGTTACAATGAGCAGTTCTTC

D gene: .
V gene: TRBV5-1
clone size: .
J gene: TRBJ1-4
CDR3 protein: CASSSAGPNEKLFF
CDR3 DNA: TGCGCCAGCAGCTCGGCAGGGCCTAATGAAAAACTGTTTTTT

D gene: .
V gene: TRBV19
clone size: .
J gene: TRBJ1-2
CDR3 protein: CASREGGNYGYTF
CDR3 DNA: TGTGCCAGTAGGGAAGGGGGAAACTATGGCTACACCTTC

D gene: .
V gene: TRBV5-1
clone size: .
J gene: TRBJ1-1
CDR3 protein: CASSLGQTGEAFF
CDR3 DNA: TGCGCCAGCAGCTTGGGACAGACTGGAGAAGCTTTCTTT

D gene: TRBD1
V gene: TRBV7-3
clone size: .
J gene: TRBJ1-4
CDR3 protein: CASSPLGRTGPFRATNEKLFF
CDR3 DNA: TGTGCCAGCAGCCCTCTTGGTAGGACAGGGCCTTTTCGGGCAACTAATGAAAAACTGTTTTTT

D gene: .
V gene: TRBV5-1
clone size: .
J gene: TRBJ2-3
CDR3 protein: CASSLDGSSTDTQYF
CDR3 DNA: TGCGCCAGCAGCTTAGACGGGAGCAGCACAGATACGCAGTATTTT

D gene: TRBD2
V gene: TRBV18
clone size: .
J gene: TRBJ2-3
CDR3 protein: CASSPTSGRRDTQYF
CDR3 DNA: TGTGCCAGCTCCCCAACTAGCGGGAGAAGAGATACGCAGTATTTT